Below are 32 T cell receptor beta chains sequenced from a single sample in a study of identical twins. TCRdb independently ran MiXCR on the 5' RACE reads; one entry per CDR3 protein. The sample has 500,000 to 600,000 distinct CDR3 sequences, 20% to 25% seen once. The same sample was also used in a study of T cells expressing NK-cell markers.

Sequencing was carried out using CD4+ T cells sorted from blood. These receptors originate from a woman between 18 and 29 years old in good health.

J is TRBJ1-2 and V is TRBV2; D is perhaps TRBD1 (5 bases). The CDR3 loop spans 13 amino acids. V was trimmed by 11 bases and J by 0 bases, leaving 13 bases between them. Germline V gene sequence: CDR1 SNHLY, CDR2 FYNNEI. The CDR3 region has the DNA TGTGCCTCAAACCAGGGCGCTAACTATGGCTACACCTTC. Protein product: CASNQGANYGYTF.

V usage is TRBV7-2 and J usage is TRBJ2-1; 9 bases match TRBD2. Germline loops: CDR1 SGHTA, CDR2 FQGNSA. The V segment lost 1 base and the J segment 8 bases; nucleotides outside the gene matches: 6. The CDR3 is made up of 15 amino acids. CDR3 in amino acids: CASSLGWEREDEQFF. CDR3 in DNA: TGTGCCAGCAGCTTAGGGTGGGAGCGGGAGGATGAGCAGTTCTTC.

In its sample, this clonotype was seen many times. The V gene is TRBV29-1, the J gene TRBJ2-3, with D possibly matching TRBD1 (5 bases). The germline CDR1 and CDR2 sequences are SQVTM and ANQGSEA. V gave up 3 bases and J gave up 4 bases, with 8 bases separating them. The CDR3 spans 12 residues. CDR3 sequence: CSVDQGADTQYF. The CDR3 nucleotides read TGCAGCGTTGATCAGGGCGCAGATACGCAGTATTTT.

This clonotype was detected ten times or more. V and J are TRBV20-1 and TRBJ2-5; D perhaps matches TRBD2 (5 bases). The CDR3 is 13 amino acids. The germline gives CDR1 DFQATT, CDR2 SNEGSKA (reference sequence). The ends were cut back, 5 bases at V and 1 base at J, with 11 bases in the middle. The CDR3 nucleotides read TGCAGTGCTTATCGGACTGGCCAAGAGACCCAGTACTTC. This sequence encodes CSAYRTGQETQYF.

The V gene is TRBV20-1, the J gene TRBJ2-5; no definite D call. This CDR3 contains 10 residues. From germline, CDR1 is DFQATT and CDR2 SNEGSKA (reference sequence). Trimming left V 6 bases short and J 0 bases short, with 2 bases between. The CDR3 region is CSAYQETQYF. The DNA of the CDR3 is TGCAGTGCCTACCAAGAGACCCAGTACTTC.

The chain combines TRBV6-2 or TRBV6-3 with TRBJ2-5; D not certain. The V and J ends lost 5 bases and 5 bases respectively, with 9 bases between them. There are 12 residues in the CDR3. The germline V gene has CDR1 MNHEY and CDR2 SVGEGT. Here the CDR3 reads CASSELHETQYF. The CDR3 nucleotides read TGTGCCAGCAGTGAGCTTCATGAGACCCAGTACTTC.

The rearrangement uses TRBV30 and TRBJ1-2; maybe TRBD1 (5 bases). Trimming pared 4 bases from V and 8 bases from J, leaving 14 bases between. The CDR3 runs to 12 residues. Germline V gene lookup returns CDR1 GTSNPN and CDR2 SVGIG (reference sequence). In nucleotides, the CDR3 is TGTGCCTGGACCCACAGGTCTGCCGGCTACACCTTC. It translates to CAWTHRSAGYTF.

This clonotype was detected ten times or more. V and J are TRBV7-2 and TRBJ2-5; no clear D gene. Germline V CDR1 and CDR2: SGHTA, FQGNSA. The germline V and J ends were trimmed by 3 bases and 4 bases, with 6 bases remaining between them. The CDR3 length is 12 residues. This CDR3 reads CASSFYGETQYF. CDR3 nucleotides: TGTGCCAGCAGCTTTTACGGAGAGACCCAGTACTTC.

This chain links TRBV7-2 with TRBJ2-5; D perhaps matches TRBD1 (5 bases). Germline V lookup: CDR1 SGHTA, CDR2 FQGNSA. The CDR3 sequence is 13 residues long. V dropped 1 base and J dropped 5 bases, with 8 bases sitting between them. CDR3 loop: CASSLGGWETQYF. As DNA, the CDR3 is TGTGCCAGCAGCTTAGGGGGCTGGGAGACCCAGTACTTC.

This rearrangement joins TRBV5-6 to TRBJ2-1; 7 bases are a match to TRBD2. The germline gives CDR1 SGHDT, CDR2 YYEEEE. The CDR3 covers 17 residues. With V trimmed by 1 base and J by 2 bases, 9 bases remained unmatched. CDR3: CASSLSPGLGTYNEQFF. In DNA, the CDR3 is TGTGCCAGCAGCTTGAGTCCTGGACTAGGTACCTACAATGAGCAGTTCTTC.

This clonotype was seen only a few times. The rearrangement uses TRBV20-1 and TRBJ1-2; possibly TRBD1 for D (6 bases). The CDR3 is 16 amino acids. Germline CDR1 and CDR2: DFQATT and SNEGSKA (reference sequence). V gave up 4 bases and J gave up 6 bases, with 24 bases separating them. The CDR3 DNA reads TGCAGTGCTACTTTGCAGGGGCCGCGCGGGCCTGATGGCTACACCTTC. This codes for CSATLQGPRGPDGYTF.

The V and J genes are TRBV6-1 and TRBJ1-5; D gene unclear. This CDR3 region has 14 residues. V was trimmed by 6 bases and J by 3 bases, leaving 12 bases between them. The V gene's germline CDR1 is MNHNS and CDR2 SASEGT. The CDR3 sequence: CASRAYSNNQPQHF. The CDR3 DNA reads TGTGCCAGCAGGGCCTACAGTAACAATCAGCCCCAGCATTTT.

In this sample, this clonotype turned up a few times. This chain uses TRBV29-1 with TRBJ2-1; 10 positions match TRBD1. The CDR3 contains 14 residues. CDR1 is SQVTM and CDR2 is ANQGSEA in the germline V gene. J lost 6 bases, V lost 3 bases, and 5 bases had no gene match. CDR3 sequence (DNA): TGCAGCGTTGATGGAGACAGGGGGCTCAATGAGCAGTTCTTC. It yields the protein CSVDGDRGLNEQFF.

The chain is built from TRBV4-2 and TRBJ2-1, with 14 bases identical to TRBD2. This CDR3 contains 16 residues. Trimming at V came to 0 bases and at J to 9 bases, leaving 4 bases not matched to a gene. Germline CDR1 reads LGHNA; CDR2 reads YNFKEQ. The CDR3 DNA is TGTGCCAGCAGCCAAGACGGACTAGCGGGAGGTAGTGAGCAGTTCTTC. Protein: CASSQDGLAGGSEQFF.

CDR3 DNA: TGTGCCAGCAGCCAGATCAGGAGAGGAGATACGCAGTATTTT. This sequence encodes CASSQIRRGDTQYF. The chain is built from TRBV11-3 and TRBJ2-3; the D is unclear. Germline assignment: CDR1 SGHNT and CDR2 YENEEA. The CDR3 is made up of 14 amino acids. V lost 5 bases, J lost 5 bases, and 14 bases lay in between.

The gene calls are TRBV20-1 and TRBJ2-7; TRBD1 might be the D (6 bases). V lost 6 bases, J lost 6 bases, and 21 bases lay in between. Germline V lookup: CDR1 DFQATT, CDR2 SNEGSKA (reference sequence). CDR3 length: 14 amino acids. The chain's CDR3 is CSAQRSSRGSEQYF. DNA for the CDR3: TGCAGTGCCCAAAGGAGTAGCAGGGGCTCCGAGCAGTACTTC.

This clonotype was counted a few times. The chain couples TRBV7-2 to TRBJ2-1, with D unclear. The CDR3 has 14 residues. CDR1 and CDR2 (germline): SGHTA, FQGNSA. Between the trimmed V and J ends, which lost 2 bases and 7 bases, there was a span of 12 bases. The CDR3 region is CASSLNPGPNEQFF. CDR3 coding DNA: TGTGCCAGCAGCTTAAATCCAGGCCCAAATGAGCAGTTCTTC.

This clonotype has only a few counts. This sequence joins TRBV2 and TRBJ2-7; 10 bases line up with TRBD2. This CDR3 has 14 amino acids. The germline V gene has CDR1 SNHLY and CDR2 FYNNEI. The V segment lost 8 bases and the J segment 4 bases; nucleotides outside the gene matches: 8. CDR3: CASSSGREWYEQYF. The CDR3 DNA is TGTGCCAGCTCGAGCGGGAGGGAGTGGTACGAGCAGTACTTC.

The DNA for the CDR3 is TGTGCCAGCAGCCTCCCCGGCCTCCGCGATACGCAGTATTTT. Encoded protein: CASSLPGLRDTQYF. The chain recombines TRBV7-9 with TRBJ2-3; D is unclear. The V gene's germline CDR1 is SEHNR and CDR2 FQNEAQ (reference sequence). The CDR3 is 14 residues long. The germline V and J ends were trimmed by 5 bases and 6 bases, with 15 bases remaining between them. The full variable domain, rest sourced from reference TRBV7-9 and TRBJ2-3, is DTGVSQNPRHKITKRGQNVTFRCDPISEHNRLYWYRQTLGQGPEFLTYFQNEAQLEKSRLLSDRFSAERPKGSFSTLEIQRTEQGDSAMYLCASSLPGLRDTQYFGPGTRLTVL.

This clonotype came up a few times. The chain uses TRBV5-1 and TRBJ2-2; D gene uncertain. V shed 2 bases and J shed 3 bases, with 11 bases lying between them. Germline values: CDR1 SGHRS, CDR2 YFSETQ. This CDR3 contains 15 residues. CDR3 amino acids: CASSLTLRDTGELFF. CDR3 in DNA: TGCGCCAGCAGCTTAACCCTCCGGGACACCGGGGAGCTGTTTTTT.

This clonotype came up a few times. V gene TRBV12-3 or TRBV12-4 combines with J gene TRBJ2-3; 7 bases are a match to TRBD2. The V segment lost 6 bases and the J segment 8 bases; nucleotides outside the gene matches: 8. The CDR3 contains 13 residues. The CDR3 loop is CASSLGLDGTQYF. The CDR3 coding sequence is TGTGCCAGCAGCCTAGGACTAGACGGTACGCAGTATTTT.

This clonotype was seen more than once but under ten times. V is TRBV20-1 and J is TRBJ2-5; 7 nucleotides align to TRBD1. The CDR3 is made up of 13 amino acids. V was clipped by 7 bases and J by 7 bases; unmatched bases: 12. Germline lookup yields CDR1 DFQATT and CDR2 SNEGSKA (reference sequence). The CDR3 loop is CSGSDGTERTQYF. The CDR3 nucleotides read TGCAGTGGCTCCGATGGGACAGAAAGGACCCAGTACTTC.

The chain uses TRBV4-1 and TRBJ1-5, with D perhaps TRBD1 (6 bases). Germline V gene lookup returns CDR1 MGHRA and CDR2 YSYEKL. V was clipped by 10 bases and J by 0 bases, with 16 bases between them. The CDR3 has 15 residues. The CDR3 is CATGGSPYSNQPQHF. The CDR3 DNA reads TGCGCCACCGGGGGCAGTCCCTATAGCAATCAGCCCCAGCATTTT.

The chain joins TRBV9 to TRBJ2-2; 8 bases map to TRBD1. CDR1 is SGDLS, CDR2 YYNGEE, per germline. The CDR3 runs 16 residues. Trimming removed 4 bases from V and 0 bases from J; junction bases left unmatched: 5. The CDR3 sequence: CASSPRTGSNTGELFF. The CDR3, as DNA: TGTGCCAGCAGCCCTCGGACAGGGTCGAACACCGGGGAGCTGTTTTTT.

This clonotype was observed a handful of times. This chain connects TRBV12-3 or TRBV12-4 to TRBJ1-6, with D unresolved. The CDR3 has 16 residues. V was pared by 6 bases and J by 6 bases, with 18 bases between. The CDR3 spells CASRSLRSGINSPLHF. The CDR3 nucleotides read TGTGCCAGCAGGTCCCTCCGATCAGGAATTAATTCACCCCTCCACTTT.

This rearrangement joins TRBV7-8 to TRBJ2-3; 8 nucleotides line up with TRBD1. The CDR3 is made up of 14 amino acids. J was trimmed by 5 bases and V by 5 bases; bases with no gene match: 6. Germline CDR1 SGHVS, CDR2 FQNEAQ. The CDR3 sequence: CASSVVQGEDTQYF. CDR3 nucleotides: TGTGCCAGCAGCGTAGTACAGGGGGAAGATACGCAGTATTTT.

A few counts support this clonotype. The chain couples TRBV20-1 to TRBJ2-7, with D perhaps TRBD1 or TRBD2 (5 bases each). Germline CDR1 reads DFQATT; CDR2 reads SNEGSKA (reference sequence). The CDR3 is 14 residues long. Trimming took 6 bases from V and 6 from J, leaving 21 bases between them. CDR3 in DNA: TGCAGTGCCTCCCGAGGGCAGGGTCCGGGCGAGCAGTACTTC. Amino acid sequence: CSASRGQGPGEQYF.

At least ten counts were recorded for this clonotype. The CDR3 DNA sequence: TGTGCCAGCGGCATCACTAGCGGCACAGATACGCAGTATTTT. Its protein product is CASGITSGTDTQYF. The genes are TRBV12-3 or TRBV12-4 and TRBJ2-3; 7 bases fit TRBD2. The CDR3 length is 14 residues. Trimming took 8 bases from V and 1 from J; bases not matched to a gene: 6.

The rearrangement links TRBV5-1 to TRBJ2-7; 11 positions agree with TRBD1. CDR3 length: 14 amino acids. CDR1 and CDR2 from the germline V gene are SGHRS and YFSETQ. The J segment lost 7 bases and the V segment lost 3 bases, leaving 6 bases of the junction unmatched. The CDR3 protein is CASSYGGQGAEQYF. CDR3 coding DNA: TGCGCCAGCAGCTACGGCGGACAGGGGGCAGAGCAGTACTTC.

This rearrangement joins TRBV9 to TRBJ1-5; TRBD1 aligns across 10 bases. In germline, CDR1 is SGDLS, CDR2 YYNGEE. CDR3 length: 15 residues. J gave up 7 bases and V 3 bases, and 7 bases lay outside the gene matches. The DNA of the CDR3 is TGTGCCAGCAGCGGGGGACAGGGGCCGAGGCAGCCCCAGCATTTT. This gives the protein CASSGGQGPRQPQHF.

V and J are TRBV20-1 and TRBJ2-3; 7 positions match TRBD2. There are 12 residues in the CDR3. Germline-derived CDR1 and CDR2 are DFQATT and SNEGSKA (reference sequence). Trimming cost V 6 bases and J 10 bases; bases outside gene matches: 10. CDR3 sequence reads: CSAKPGSGAQYF. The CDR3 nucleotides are TGCAGTGCAAAACCGGGAAGCGGGGCGCAGTATTTT.

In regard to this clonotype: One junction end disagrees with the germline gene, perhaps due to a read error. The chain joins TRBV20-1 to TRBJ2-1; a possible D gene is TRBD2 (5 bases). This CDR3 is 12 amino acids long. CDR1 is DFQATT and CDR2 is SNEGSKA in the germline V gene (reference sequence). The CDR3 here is CGARDTRDEQFF. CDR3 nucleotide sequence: TGCGGTGCTAGAGATACGAGGGATGAGCAGTTCTTC.